The rows below give T cell receptor beta chains drawn from one sample of a study of OX40 agonist ivuxolimab in advanced cancers. The method was immunoSEQ multiplex PCR; TCRdb's version includes in-frame clones alone and lacks a portion of them. Of about 12,000 clones in the sample, about 81% are singletons; the top ten hold around an eighth. This sample comprised CD4+ or CD8+ T cells sorted from blood, obtained in a trial of the OX40 agonist ivuxolimab. Every receptor here comes from an adult with an advanced solid tumor such as melanoma, head and neck, liver or kidney cancer. Each CDR3 is given with its conserved first and last residue. The order of the fields is CDR3 DNA, CDR3 protein, D gene, V gene, J gene, clone size, CDR3 length. The D gene is left open where the match is weak. Clone sizes are given selectively: once, few, many, or a class where the clone is expanded.

DNA: TGTGCCACCCGAGTCACAGGTGCTTTTAACTATGGCTACACCTTC
CDR3: CATRVTGAFNYGYTF
D: .
V: TRBV15
J: TRBJ1-2
size: .
length: 15

DNA: TGTGCCAGCAGCTTAATATTTCCGACAGGCAGGCCCTCAACCTACGAGCAGTACTTC
CDR3: CASSLIFPTGRPSTYEQYF
D: .
V: TRBV7-9
J: TRBJ2-7
size: .
length: 19

DNA: TGTGCCAGCAGCTTAGAAGGTAGCGGGAGGCCAGAGTTCTTC
CDR3: CASSLEGSGRPEFF
D: TRBD2
V: TRBV11-2
J: TRBJ2-1
size: few
length: 14

DNA: TGTGCCAGCAGTTTATTCGGGACAGATATTAACTATGGCTACACCTTC
CDR3: CASSLFGTDINYGYTF
D: TRBD1
V: TRBV27
J: TRBJ1-2
size: .
length: 16

DNA: TGTGCCAGCAGTCAAACGACTAGCCCTTACAATGAGCAGTTCTTC
CDR3: CASSQTTSPYNEQFF
D: TRBD2
V: TRBV4-2
J: TRBJ2-1
size: .
length: 15

DNA: TGTGCCAGCAGCTTATCATCCGGGGGCAGTGGCTACACCTTC
CDR3: CASSLSSGGSGYTF
D: .
V: TRBV11-2
J: TRBJ1-2
size: .
length: 14

DNA: TGCGCCAGCAGCCAAGGACAGGGGATTCGGGCCTACGAGCAGTACTTC
CDR3: CASSQGQGIRAYEQYF
D: TRBD1
V: TRBV4-1
J: TRBJ2-7
size: .
length: 16

DNA: TGTGCCAGCCGAGTCCAGGGTATGCAAGAGACCCAGTACTTC
CDR3: CASRVQGMQETQYF
D: .
V: TRBV7-9
J: TRBJ2-5
size: once
length: 14

DNA: TGTGCCAGCAGCAGTTCCGGGACAGCAAATGAAAAACTGTTTTTT
CDR3: CASSSSGTANEKLFF
D: TRBD1
V: TRBV9
J: TRBJ1-4
size: .
length: 15

DNA: TGTGCCAGCAGTTTAGCCGGGACTAGCGCCTACAATGAGCAGTTCTTC
CDR3: CASSLAGTSAYNEQFF
D: TRBD2
V: TRBV27
J: TRBJ2-1
size: .
length: 16

DNA: TGTGCCAGCAGTTTTGGGACTGAAGCTTTCTTT
CDR3: CASSFGTEAFF
D: .
V: TRBV27
J: TRBJ1-1
size: .
length: 11

DNA: TGTGCCAGCAGCTTGTGGGGAAATCAGCCCCAGCATTTT
CDR3: CASSLWGNQPQHF
D: .
V: TRBV5-4
J: TRBJ1-5
size: .
length: 13

DNA: TGTGCCAGCTCCTTCTTGAAATTGGGAGGTACGCAGTATTTT
CDR3: CASSFLKLGGTQYF
D: .
V: TRBV7-9
J: TRBJ2-3
size: .
length: 14

DNA: TGTGCCAGCAGCATGTTAGCGGGAGGGCCCAAAAACATTCAGTACTTC
CDR3: CASSMLAGGPKNIQYF
D: TRBD2
V: TRBV7-6
J: TRBJ2-4
size: .
length: 16

DNA: TGTGCCAGCAGCCAGGGGGGATCCTACAATGAGCAGTTCTTC
CDR3: CASSQGGSYNEQFF
D: .
V: TRBV27
J: TRBJ2-1
size: .
length: 14

DNA: TGTGCCTGGACAAACGGGTTAGCCACCTACGAGCAGTACTTC
CDR3: CAWTNGLATYEQYF
D: .
V: TRBV30
J: TRBJ2-7
size: .
length: 14

DNA: TGTGCCAGCAGCTTGCACATCACAGATACGCAGTATTTT
CDR3: CASSLHITDTQYF
D: .
V: TRBV5-4
J: TRBJ2-3
size: .
length: 13

DNA: TGTGCCAGTAGTATATTGGGTGGAAGCACAGATACGCAGTATTTT
CDR3: CASSILGGSTDTQYF
D: .
V: TRBV19
J: TRBJ2-3
size: .
length: 15

DNA: TGTGCCAGCAGCTTAGGGGGGACGAGCTATGGCTACACCTTC
CDR3: CASSLGGTSYGYTF
D: .
V: TRBV7-8
J: TRBJ1-2
size: .
length: 14

DNA: TGTGCCAGCTCACCACTCCTAGCGGGGGATGAGGAGCAGTACTTC
CDR3: CASSPLLAGDEEQYF
D: TRBD2
V: TRBV18
J: TRBJ2-7
size: .
length: 15

DNA: TGTGCCAGTAGTCTTGGTGGATCTTACAATGAGCAGTTCTTC
CDR3: CASSLGGSYNEQFF
D: .
V: TRBV19
J: TRBJ2-1
size: .
length: 14

DNA: TGTGCCAGCAGCTTGAGGCGGGAGGGGGTCCACGAGCAGTACTTC
CDR3: CASSLRREGVHEQYF
D: TRBD2
V: TRBV5-5
J: TRBJ2-7
size: .
length: 15

DNA: TGTGCCAGCAGTCCAGGGACTAGCGGGCCCAATGAGCAGTTCTTC
CDR3: CASSPGTSGPNEQFF
D: TRBD2
V: TRBV27
J: TRBJ2-1
size: .
length: 15

DNA: TGTGCCAGCAGTTTGTCGGTGACCGAAGCCAAAAACATTCAGTACTTC
CDR3: CASSLSVTEAKNIQYF
D: .
V: TRBV27
J: TRBJ2-4
size: once
length: 16

DNA: TGTGCCAGCAGCTTGACAGACTCTGGAAACACCATATATTTT
CDR3: CASSLTDSGNTIYF
D: .
V: TRBV4-2
J: TRBJ1-3
size: once
length: 14

DNA: TGCGCCAGCAGCCAAGAAGAGGACAGGGGCTACGAGCAGTACTTC
CDR3: CASSQEEDRGYEQYF
D: TRBD1
V: TRBV4-1
J: TRBJ2-7
size: .
length: 15

DNA: TGTGCCAGCAGCTTGGCGGGAGGGTGGGCTGAAGCTTTCTTT
CDR3: CASSLAGGWAEAFF
D: .
V: TRBV5-5
J: TRBJ1-1
size: .
length: 14

DNA: TGCGCCAGCAGCTCTTTTAGCGGGAGCAGTACCGGGGAGCTGTTTTTT
CDR3: CASSSFSGSSTGELFF
D: TRBD2
V: TRBV5-1
J: TRBJ2-2
size: .
length: 16

DNA: TGTGCCAGCAGTTCTCATTACACAGATACGCAGTATTTT
CDR3: CASSSHYTDTQYF
D: .
V: TRBV27
J: TRBJ2-3
size: .
length: 13

DNA: TGTGCCAGCAGCTCCTTAGCGGGAATGAGCACCGGGGAGCTGTTTTTT
CDR3: CASSSLAGMSTGELFF
D: TRBD2
V: TRBV11-3
J: TRBJ2-2
size: once
length: 16

DNA: TGTGCCAGCAGCGTAGATGGGGGCGATGAAAAACTGTTTTTT
CDR3: CASSVDGGDEKLFF
D: .
V: TRBV9
J: TRBJ1-4
size: once
length: 14

DNA: TGTGCCAGCAGCCCGGGATTCTCCTACAATGAGCAGTTCTTC
CDR3: CASSPGFSYNEQFF
D: .
V: TRBV6-5
J: TRBJ2-1
size: .
length: 14

DNA: TGTGCCAGCAGCCCCCCGGGGCCGGAGACCCAGTACTTC
CDR3: CASSPPGPETQYF
D: .
V: TRBV5-5
J: TRBJ2-5
size: .
length: 13

DNA: TGTGCCAGCGGCCTTAGGGGGAGCAATCAGCCCCAGCATTTT
CDR3: CASGLRGSNQPQHF
D: .
V: TRBV27
J: TRBJ1-5
size: few
length: 14

DNA: TGTGCCAGCAGCTTGGACAGCAGGACTAAAGAGACCCAGTACTTC
CDR3: CASSLDSRTKETQYF
D: .
V: TRBV5-6
J: TRBJ2-5
size: .
length: 15

DNA: TGTGCCAGCAGCTCCCCCATTGGCCTGAATGAGCAGTTCTTC
CDR3: CASSSPIGLNEQFF
D: .
V: TRBV21-1
J: TRBJ2-1
size: .
length: 14

DNA: TGTGCCAGCAGCTTCGTGGGGCCCAATCAGCCCCAGCATTTT
CDR3: CASSFVGPNQPQHF
D: .
V: TRBV7-8
J: TRBJ1-5
size: .
length: 14

DNA: TGTGCCAGCAGTTTCTCGGGGGGCTCCTACGAGCAGTACTTC
CDR3: CASSFSGGSYEQYF
D: TRBD2
V: TRBV27
J: TRBJ2-7
size: .
length: 14

DNA: TGTGCCAGCAGTGCCGGGATAATGAACACCGGGGAGTTGTTTTTT
CDR3: CASSAGIMNTGELFF
D: .
V: TRBV6-5
J: TRBJ2-2
size: .
length: 15

DNA: TGTGCCAGCAGCACTGGGACTAGCGGGAGTACTTTCCACGAGCAGTACTTC
CDR3: CASSTGTSGSTFHEQYF
D: TRBD2
V: TRBV7-6
J: TRBJ2-7
size: .
length: 17

DNA: TGTGCCAGTAGCCTTGGGGTCAACTCCTACAATGAGCAGTTCTTC
CDR3: CASSLGVNSYNEQFF
D: .
V: TRBV19
J: TRBJ2-1
size: .
length: 15

DNA: TGTGCCAGCAGACCCAGGGGCTACAATCCTCTAGGGTTCTATGGCTACACCTTC
CDR3: CASRPRGYNPLGFYGYTF
D: .
V: TRBV28
J: TRBJ1-2
size: .
length: 18

DNA: TGTGCCAGTAGTATTTACCCGACAGGGACCAGTGAAGCTTTCTTT
CDR3: CASSIYPTGTSEAFF
D: TRBD1
V: TRBV19
J: TRBJ1-1
size: .
length: 15

DNA: TGTGCCAGCAGCTTTAGCACAGATACGCAGTATTTT
CDR3: CASSFSTDTQYF
D: .
V: TRBV7-6
J: TRBJ2-3
size: .
length: 12

DNA: TGTGCCAGCAGTCTTACAGGGGGTAATGAAAAACTGTTTTTT
CDR3: CASSLTGGNEKLFF
D: TRBD1
V: TRBV27
J: TRBJ1-4
size: .
length: 14

DNA: TGTGCCAGCACCCCTTTTCGGAACGGAGAGGGACCCGAGCAGTACTTC
CDR3: CASTPFRNGEGPEQYF
D: .
V: TRBV7-6
J: TRBJ2-7
size: .
length: 16

DNA: TGTGCCAGCACCCCAGACAGGGCCCAAGAGACCCAGTACTTC
CDR3: CASTPDRAQETQYF
D: TRBD1
V: TRBV7-2
J: TRBJ2-5
size: once
length: 14

DNA: TGTGCCAGTAGTATCGGTGGGACTAGCGGCACCTACGAGCAGTACTTC
CDR3: CASSIGGTSGTYEQYF
D: TRBD2
V: TRBV19
J: TRBJ2-7
size: medium-sized
length: 16

DNA: TGTGCCAGCAGCTTGATCAGCGATTACGAGCAGTACTTC
CDR3: CASSLISDYEQYF
D: .
V: TRBV5-4
J: TRBJ2-7
size: .
length: 13

DNA: TGTGCCAGCAGCAGGGCTATGGGACCGAGCTCCTACAATGAGCAGTTCTTC
CDR3: CASSRAMGPSSYNEQFF
D: .
V: TRBV5-4
J: TRBJ2-1
size: few
length: 17